Listed below are T cell receptor beta chains from one sample, sequenced in a study of a mutant IDH1 vaccine in newly diagnosed glioma. Sequenced by immunoSEQ multiplex PCR; TCRdb stores in-frame clones only, minus some. The data hold about 100,000 clones, with roughly 78% observed a single time. Sequenced here: PBMCs, sampled from a glioma patient treated with radiotherapy, temozolomide or both. The receptor set was obtained from a man aged 40-49 years with glioma. Each CDR3 is given with its conserved first and last residue. The D gene is left open where the match is weak. Where a row states a size, it is once, few, many or the class of an expanded clone; other rows omit it.

D gene: TRBD2
V gene: TRBV10-3
J gene: TRBJ2-5
CDR3 length: 15
clone size: .
CDR3 DNA: TGTGCCATCAGGAGAAATCTAGCGGGAGGAGAGACCCAGTACTTC
CDR3 protein: CAIRRNLAGGETQYF

D gene: TRBD1
V gene: TRBV7-9
J gene: TRBJ2-2
CDR3 length: 15
clone size: .
CDR3 DNA: TGTGCCAGCAGACAGGGGGCTAGGGACACCGGGGAGCTGTTTTTT
CDR3 protein: CASRQGARDTGELFF

D gene: TRBD2
V gene: TRBV30
J gene: TRBJ2-3
CDR3 length: 15
clone size: .
CDR3 DNA: TGTGCCTGGAGTGCCCTAGCGGGAGTTACAGATACGCAGTATTTT
CDR3 protein: CAWSALAGVTDTQYF

D gene: TRBD2
V gene: TRBV5-1
J gene: TRBJ2-7
CDR3 length: 19
clone size: once
CDR3 DNA: TGCGCCAGCAGTCCCTCCGGGACTAGCGGGGGGCTGCGCTCCTACGAGCAGTACTTC
CDR3 protein: CASSPSGTSGGLRSYEQYF

D gene: .
V gene: TRBV9
J gene: TRBJ1-2
CDR3 length: 16
clone size: .
CDR3 DNA: TGTGCCAGCAGCGACCGGGGAGGTCCTTATGAGGATGGCTACACCTTC
CDR3 protein: CASSDRGGPYEDGYTF

D gene: TRBD2
V gene: TRBV9
J gene: TRBJ2-1
CDR3 length: 19
clone size: .
CDR3 DNA: TGTGCCAGCAGCGTAGAGGCGGGACTAGCGGGAGAAGGGGACAATGAGCAGTTCTTC
CDR3 protein: CASSVEAGLAGEGDNEQFF

D gene: .
V gene: TRBV9
J gene: TRBJ1-1
CDR3 length: 15
clone size: .
CDR3 DNA: TGTGCCAGCAGCGTAGGCGGGGGGATGAACACTGAAGCTTTCTTT
CDR3 protein: CASSVGGGMNTEAFF

D gene: .
V gene: TRBV19
J gene: TRBJ1-5
CDR3 length: 15
clone size: .
CDR3 DNA: TGTGCCAGTAGTATGGATAGGGCTTACTATCAGCCCCAGCATTTT
CDR3 protein: CASSMDRAYYQPQHF

D gene: TRBD1
V gene: TRBV30
J gene: TRBJ2-5
CDR3 length: 13
clone size: .
CDR3 DNA: TGTGCCTGGAGCGGACAGGGCCAAGAGACCCAGTACTTC
CDR3 protein: CAWSGQGQETQYF

D gene: TRBD1
V gene: TRBV12-5
J gene: TRBJ2-7
CDR3 length: 15
clone size: .
CDR3 DNA: TGTGCTAGTGGTTTGGTAAGGGACAGGGTCTACGAGCAGTACTTC
CDR3 protein: CASGLVRDRVYEQYF

D gene: .
V gene: TRBV12-1
J gene: TRBJ2-5
CDR3 length: 15
clone size: .
CDR3 DNA: TGTAGAACGTTTTGTCGTAACCAATACCAAGAGACCCAGTACTTC
CDR3 protein: CRTFCRNQYQETQYF

D gene: TRBD1
V gene: TRBV7-8
J gene: TRBJ1-5
CDR3 length: 14
clone size: .
CDR3 DNA: TGTGCCAGCAGCTCCACGGGACAGCTTTTACCCCAGCATTTT
CDR3 protein: CASSSTGQLLPQHF

D gene: TRBD1
V gene: TRBV5-6
J gene: TRBJ1-5
CDR3 length: 17
clone size: .
CDR3 DNA: TGTGCCAGCAGCTCCTCACACGGGATAAGGGGGCGTCAGCCCCAGCATTTT
CDR3 protein: CASSSSHGIRGRQPQHF

D gene: .
V gene: TRBV6-5
J gene: TRBJ1-5
CDR3 length: 12
clone size: few
CDR3 DNA: TGTGCCAGCAGTCCCCTTAATCAGCCCCAGCATTTT
CDR3 protein: CASSPLNQPQHF

D gene: .
V gene: TRBV10-2
J gene: TRBJ2-7
CDR3 length: 12
clone size: .
CDR3 DNA: TGCGCCAGCAGTTCCGGGTCCTACGAGCAGTACTTC
CDR3 protein: CASSSGSYEQYF

D gene: .
V gene: TRBV19
J gene: TRBJ1-2
CDR3 length: 12
clone size: .
CDR3 DNA: TGTGCCAGTAGTATTTCGGTCTATGGCTACACCTTC
CDR3 protein: CASSISVYGYTF

D gene: .
V gene: TRBV27
J gene: TRBJ2-7
CDR3 length: 15
clone size: .
CDR3 DNA: TGTGCCAGCATGTTAACGGGCGTAGACCTCATCGAGCAGTACTTC
CDR3 protein: CASMLTGVDLIEQYF

D gene: TRBD2
V gene: TRBV5-1
J gene: TRBJ2-1
CDR3 length: 16
clone size: once
CDR3 DNA: TGCGCCAGCAGCGGGGGACTAGCGGGAGTTGGGAATGAGCAGTTCTTC
CDR3 protein: CASSGGLAGVGNEQFF

D gene: .
V gene: TRBV4-3
J gene: TRBJ2-3
CDR3 length: 13
clone size: .
CDR3 DNA: TGCGCCAGCAGCCTATTAAAAACAGATACGCAGTATTTT
CDR3 protein: CASSLLKTDTQYF

D gene: .
V gene: TRBV10-3
J gene: TRBJ1-1
CDR3 length: 14
clone size: .
CDR3 DNA: TGTGCCAGCAGTTACTCGGGGGGGAACACTGAAGCTTTCTTT
CDR3 protein: CASSYSGGNTEAFF

D gene: TRBD1
V gene: TRBV27
J gene: TRBJ1-1
CDR3 length: 13
clone size: .
CDR3 DNA: TGTGCCAGCAGTTTCGGGACAGGCACTGAAGCTTTCTTT
CDR3 protein: CASSFGTGTEAFF

D gene: .
V gene: TRBV7-2
J gene: TRBJ1-1
CDR3 length: 16
clone size: few
CDR3 DNA: TGTGCCAGCACCTCAGGTATGGGGCGAGAAGGCACTGAAGCTTTCTTT
CDR3 protein: CASTSGMGREGTEAFF

D gene: TRBD1
V gene: TRBV10-3
J gene: TRBJ2-3
CDR3 length: 15
clone size: .
CDR3 DNA: TGTGCCATCAGGGAGACAGGGACAGGGTCAGATACGCAGTATTTT
CDR3 protein: CAIRETGTGSDTQYF

D gene: .
V gene: TRBV7-9
J gene: TRBJ2-7
CDR3 length: 11
clone size: once
CDR3 DNA: TGTGCCAGCAGCTTTACGGGCGAGCAGTACTTC
CDR3 protein: CASSFTGEQYF

D gene: .
V gene: TRBV9
J gene: TRBJ1-1
CDR3 length: 16
clone size: .
CDR3 DNA: TGTGCCAGCAGCGTAGCTACTGGGCAGGGGTACACTGAGGCTTTCTTT
CDR3 protein: CASSVATGQGYTEAFF

D gene: TRBD1
V gene: TRBV5-1
J gene: TRBJ1-2
CDR3 length: 20
clone size: .
CDR3 DNA: TGCGCCAGCAGCACGGCCGGTCTTGGGACAGGGGGCCCGAAGGCACCTGGCTACACCTTC
CDR3 protein: CASSTAGLGTGGPKAPGYTF

D gene: .
V gene: TRBV4-2
J gene: TRBJ2-7
CDR3 length: 12
clone size: once
CDR3 DNA: TGTGCCAGCAGAGGACAGTTCTACGAGCAGTACTTC
CDR3 protein: CASRGQFYEQYF

D gene: .
V gene: TRBV4-3
J gene: TRBJ2-6
CDR3 length: 17
clone size: few
CDR3 DNA: TGCGCCAGCAGCCAAGCGGTCTTTAGCTCTGGGGCCAACGTCCTGACTTTC
CDR3 protein: CASSQAVFSSGANVLTF

D gene: .
V gene: TRBV11-2
J gene: TRBJ2-5
CDR3 length: 14
clone size: .
CDR3 DNA: TGTGCCAGCAGCTTAGTCGGCTCAGAAGAGACCCAGTACTTC
CDR3 protein: CASSLVGSEETQYF

D gene: .
V gene: TRBV7-8
J gene: TRBJ2-7
CDR3 length: 15
clone size: .
CDR3 DNA: TGTGCCAGCAGCCGAAGGCGGGCCGAACCCTACGAGCAGTACTTC
CDR3 protein: CASSRRRAEPYEQYF

D gene: .
V gene: TRBV5-4
J gene: TRBJ1-2
CDR3 length: 16
clone size: .
CDR3 DNA: TGTGCCAGCAGCTCCCCGACCCCCGCGGGATACTATGGCTACACCTTC
CDR3 protein: CASSSPTPAGYYGYTF

D gene: .
V gene: TRBV28
J gene: TRBJ1-2
CDR3 length: 14
clone size: .
CDR3 DNA: TGTGCCAGCACTCCCCGGGGGCGCATCTATGGCTACACCTTC
CDR3 protein: CASTPRGRIYGYTF

D gene: TRBD2
V gene: TRBV6-5
J gene: TRBJ2-7
CDR3 length: 16
clone size: .
CDR3 DNA: TGTGCCAGCAGTTACCGGACTAGCGGGAGGAGCTACGAGCAGTACTTC
CDR3 protein: CASSYRTSGRSYEQYF

D gene: TRBD1
V gene: TRBV27
J gene: TRBJ1-2
CDR3 length: 13
clone size: once
CDR3 DNA: TGTGCCAGCAGTTTAAGACAGGGACAAGGCTACACCTTC
CDR3 protein: CASSLRQGQGYTF

D gene: .
V gene: TRBV2
J gene: TRBJ2-7
CDR3 length: 23
clone size: .
CDR3 DNA: TGTGCCAGCAAGGGGGACAGGGGTAACCCCCAGGGGCTAGCGGGACCATCCCCCTACGAGCAGTACTTC
CDR3 protein: CASKGDRGNPQGLAGPSPYEQYF

D gene: TRBD2
V gene: TRBV5-4
J gene: TRBJ2-3
CDR3 length: 14
clone size: .
CDR3 DNA: TGTGCCAGCGGTTCCATCAGCGGGGCGGATACGCAGTATTTT
CDR3 protein: CASGSISGADTQYF

D gene: .
V gene: TRBV18
J gene: TRBJ2-7
CDR3 length: 12
clone size: .
CDR3 DNA: TGTGCCAGCTCAGCGAGCTCCTACGAGCAGTACTTC
CDR3 protein: CASSASSYEQYF

D gene: .
V gene: TRBV2
J gene: TRBJ2-5
CDR3 length: 13
clone size: once
CDR3 DNA: TGTGCCAGCGGTGGGGGGACACAAGAGACCCAGTACTTC
CDR3 protein: CASGGGTQETQYF

D gene: TRBD2
V gene: TRBV6-4
J gene: TRBJ2-3
CDR3 length: 15
clone size: .
CDR3 DNA: TGTGCCAGCAGTGACGGCGGGGGGGCCCAAGATACGCAGTATTTT
CDR3 protein: CASSDGGGAQDTQYF

D gene: .
V gene: TRBV6-6
J gene: TRBJ1-1
CDR3 length: 14
clone size: .
CDR3 DNA: TGTGCCAGCAGTTCGAGAGTGGTAGGGACTGAAGCTTTCTTT
CDR3 protein: CASSSRVVGTEAFF

D gene: TRBD2
V gene: TRBV4-2
J gene: TRBJ2-1
CDR3 length: 15
clone size: .
CDR3 DNA: TGTGCCAGCAGCCAAGTCGTCCTAGCGGGCGATGAGCAGTTCTTC
CDR3 protein: CASSQVVLAGDEQFF